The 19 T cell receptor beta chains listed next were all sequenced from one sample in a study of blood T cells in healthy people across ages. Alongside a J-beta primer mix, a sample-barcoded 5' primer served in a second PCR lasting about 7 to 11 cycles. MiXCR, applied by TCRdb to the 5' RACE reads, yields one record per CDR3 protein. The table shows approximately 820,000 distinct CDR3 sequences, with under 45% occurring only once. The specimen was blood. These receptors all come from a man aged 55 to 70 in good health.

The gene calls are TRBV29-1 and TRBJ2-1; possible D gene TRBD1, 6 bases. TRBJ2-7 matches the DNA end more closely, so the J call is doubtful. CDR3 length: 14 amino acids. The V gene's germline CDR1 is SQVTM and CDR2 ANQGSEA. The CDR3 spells CSVEVLGAYNEQYF. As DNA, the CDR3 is TGCAGCGTTGAAGTTCTGGGGGCCTACAATGAGCAGTACTTC.

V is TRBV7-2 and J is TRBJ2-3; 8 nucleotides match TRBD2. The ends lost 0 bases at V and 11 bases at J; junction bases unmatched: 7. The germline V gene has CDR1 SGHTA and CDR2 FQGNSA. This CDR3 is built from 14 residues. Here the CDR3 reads CASSLARELAEQYF. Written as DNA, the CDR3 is TGTGCCAGCAGCTTAGCGCGTGAACTAGCGGAGCAGTATTTT.

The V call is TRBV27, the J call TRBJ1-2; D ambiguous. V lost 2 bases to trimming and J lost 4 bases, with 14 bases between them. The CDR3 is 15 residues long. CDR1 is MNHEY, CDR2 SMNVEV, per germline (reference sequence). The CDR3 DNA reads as TGTGCCAGCAGTTTAAGGCAGGAGAAGGGCTATGGCTACACCTTC. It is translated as CASSLRQEKGYGYTF.

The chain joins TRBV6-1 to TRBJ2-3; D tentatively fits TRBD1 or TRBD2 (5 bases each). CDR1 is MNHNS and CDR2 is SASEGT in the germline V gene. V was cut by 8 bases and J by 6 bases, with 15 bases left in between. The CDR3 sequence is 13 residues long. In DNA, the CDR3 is TGTGCCAGCGGGACGGAACATTCGGATACGCAGTATTTT. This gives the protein CASGTEHSDTQYF.

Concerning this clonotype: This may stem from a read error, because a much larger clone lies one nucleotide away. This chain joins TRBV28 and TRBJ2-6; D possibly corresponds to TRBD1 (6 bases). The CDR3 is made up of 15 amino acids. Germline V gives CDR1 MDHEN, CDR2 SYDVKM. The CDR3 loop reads CVSTKGGSGANVLTF. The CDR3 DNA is TGTGTCAGTACGAAAGGGGGATCTGGGGCCAACGTCCTGACTTTC.

The CDR3 loop reads CASSPRTGNTGGYTF. The CDR3 DNA follows: TGTGCCAGCAGTCCCCGGACAGGGAACACCGGTGGCTACACCTTC. The chain joins TRBV27 to TRBJ1-2; 8 bases align to TRBD1. Per germline, CDR1 MNHEY and CDR2 SMNVEV (reference sequence). The CDR3 runs 15 residues. Trimming at V came to 5 bases and at J to 7 bases, leaving 12 bases not matched to a gene.

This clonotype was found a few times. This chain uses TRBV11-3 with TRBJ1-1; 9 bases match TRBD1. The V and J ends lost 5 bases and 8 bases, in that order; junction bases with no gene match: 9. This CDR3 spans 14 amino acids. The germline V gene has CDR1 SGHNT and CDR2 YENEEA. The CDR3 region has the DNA TGTGCCAGCAGCCCAAGGGGGACAGGGAAAGAAGCTTTCTTT. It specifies CASSPRGTGKEAFF.

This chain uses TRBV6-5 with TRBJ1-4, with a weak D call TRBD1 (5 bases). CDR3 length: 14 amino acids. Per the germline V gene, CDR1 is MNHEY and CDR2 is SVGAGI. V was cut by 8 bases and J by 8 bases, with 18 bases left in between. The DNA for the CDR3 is TGTGCCAGCGGGGACGGATCATCAAGGGAAAAACTGTTTTTT. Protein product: CASGDGSSREKLFF.

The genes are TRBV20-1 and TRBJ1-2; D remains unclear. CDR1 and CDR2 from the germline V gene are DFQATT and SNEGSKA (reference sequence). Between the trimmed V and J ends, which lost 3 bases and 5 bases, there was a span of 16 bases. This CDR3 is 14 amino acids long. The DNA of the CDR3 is TGCAGTGCTAGGACCCCGCCCCCGGAGTATGGCTACACCTTC. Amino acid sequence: CSARTPPPEYGYTF.

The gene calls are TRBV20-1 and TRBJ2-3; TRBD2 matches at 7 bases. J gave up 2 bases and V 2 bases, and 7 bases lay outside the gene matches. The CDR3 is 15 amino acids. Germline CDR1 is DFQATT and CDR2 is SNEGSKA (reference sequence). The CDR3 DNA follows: TGCAGTGCTAGACCGCTAGCGGTGGCCACAGATACGCAGTATTTT. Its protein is CSARPLAVATDTQYF.

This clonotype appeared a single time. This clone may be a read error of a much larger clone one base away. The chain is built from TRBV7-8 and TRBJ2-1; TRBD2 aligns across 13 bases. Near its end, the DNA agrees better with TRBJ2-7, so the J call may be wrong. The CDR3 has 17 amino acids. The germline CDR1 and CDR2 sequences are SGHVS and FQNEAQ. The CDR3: CASSSRLAGGSYNEQYF. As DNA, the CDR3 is TGTGCCAGCAGCTCCCGACTAGCGGGGGGCTCCTACAATGAGCAGTACTTC.

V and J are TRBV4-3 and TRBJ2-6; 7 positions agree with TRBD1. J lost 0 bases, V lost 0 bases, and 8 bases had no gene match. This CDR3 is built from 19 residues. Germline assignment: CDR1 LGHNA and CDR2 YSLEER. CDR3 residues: CASSQEPHRGLSGANVLTF. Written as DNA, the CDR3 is TGCGCCAGCAGCCAAGAACCGCACAGGGGTCTCTCTGGGGCCAACGTCCTGACTTTC.

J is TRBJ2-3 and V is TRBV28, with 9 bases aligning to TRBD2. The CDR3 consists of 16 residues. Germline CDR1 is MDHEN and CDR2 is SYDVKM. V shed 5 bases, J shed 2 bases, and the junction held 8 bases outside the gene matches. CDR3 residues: CASSGISGGLTDTQYF. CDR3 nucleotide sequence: TGTGCCAGCAGTGGGATTAGCGGGGGACTCACAGATACGCAGTATTTT.

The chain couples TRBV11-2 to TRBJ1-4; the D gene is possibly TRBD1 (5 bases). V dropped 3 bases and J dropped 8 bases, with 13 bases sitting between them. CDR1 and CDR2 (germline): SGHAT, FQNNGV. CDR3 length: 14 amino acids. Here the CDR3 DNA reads TGTGCCAGCAGCTTGATCGAACGGGACGAAAAACTGTTTTTT. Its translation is CASSLIERDEKLFF.

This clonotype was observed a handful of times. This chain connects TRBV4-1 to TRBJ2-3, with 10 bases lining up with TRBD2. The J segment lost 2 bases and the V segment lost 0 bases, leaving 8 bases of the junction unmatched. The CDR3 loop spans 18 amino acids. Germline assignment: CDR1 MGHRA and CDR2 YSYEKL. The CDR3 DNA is TGCGCCAGCAGCCAAGAAATCCAGCGGGGGGGTTACACAGATACGCAGTATTTT. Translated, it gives CASSQEIQRGGYTDTQYF.

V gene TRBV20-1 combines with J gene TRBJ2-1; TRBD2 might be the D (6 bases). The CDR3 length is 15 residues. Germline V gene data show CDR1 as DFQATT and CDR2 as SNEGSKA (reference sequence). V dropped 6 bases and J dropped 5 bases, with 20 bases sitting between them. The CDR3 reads CSARLLGLADNEQFF. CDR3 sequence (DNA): TGCAGTGCCAGACTACTGGGACTCGCAGACAATGAGCAGTTCTTC.

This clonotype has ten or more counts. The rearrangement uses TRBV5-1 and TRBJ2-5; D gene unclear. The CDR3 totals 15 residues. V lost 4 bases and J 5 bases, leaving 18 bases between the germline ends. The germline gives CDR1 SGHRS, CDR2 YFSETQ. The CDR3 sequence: CASSPPRRTWETQYF. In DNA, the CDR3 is TGCGCCAGCAGCCCACCTCGACGGACCTGGGAGACCCAGTACTTC.

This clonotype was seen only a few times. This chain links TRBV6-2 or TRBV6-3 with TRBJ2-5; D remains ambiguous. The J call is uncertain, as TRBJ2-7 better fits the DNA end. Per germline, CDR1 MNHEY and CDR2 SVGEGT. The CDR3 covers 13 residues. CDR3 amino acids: CASSRYPDDEQYF. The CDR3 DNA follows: TGTGCCAGCAGCCGCTACCCGGACGACGAGCAGTACTTC.

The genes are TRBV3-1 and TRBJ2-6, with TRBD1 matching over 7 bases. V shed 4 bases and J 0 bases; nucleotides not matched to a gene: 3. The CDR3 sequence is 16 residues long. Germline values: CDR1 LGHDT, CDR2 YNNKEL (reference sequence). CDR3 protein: CASSPGTASGANVLTF. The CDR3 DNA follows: TGTGCCAGCAGCCCAGGGACAGCCTCTGGGGCCAACGTCCTGACTTTC.